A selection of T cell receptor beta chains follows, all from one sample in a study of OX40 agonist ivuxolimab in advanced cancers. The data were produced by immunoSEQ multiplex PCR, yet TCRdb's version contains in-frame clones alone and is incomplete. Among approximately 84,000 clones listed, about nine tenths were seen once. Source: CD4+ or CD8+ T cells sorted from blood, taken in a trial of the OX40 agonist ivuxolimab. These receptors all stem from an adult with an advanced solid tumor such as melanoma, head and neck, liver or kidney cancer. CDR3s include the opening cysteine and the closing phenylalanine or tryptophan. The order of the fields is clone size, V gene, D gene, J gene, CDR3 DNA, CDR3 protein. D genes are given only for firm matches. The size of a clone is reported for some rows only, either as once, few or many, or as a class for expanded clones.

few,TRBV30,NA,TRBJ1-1,TGTGCCTGGAGGAGGGTCTGGAACACTGAAGCTTTCTTT,CAWRRVWNTEAFF
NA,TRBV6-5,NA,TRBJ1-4,TGTGCCAGCAGTTCCTCAGGGGCTACTAATGAAAAACTGTTTTTT,CASSSSGATNEKLFF
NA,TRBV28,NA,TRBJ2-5,TGTGCCAGCAGTTGGGCGGGACCGGTGTCGGGGACCCAGTACTTC,CASSWAGPVSGTQYF
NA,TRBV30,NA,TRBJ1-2,TGTGCCTGGAGTAGGTCAGACGGGAACTATGGCTACACCTTC,CAWSRSDGNYGYTF
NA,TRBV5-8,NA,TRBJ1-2,TGTGCCAGCAGGGATCGGGGGACGGACTATGGCTACACCTTC,CASRDRGTDYGYTF
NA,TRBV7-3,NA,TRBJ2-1,TGTGCCAGCAGCTTATCATCTACGGCCCTGATCTTC,CASSLSSTALIF
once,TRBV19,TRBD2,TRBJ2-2,TGTGCCACTATGACTCTAGCGGGAGTAGAGACCGGGGAGCTGTTTTTT,CATMTLAGVETGELFF
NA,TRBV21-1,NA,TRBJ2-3,TGTGCCAGCAGCAAAGTCCAGGGGGCTTTTGATACGCAGTATTTT,CASSKVQGAFDTQYF
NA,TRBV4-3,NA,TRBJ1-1,TGCGCCAGCAGCCCCTCGGTGGGGCGACACACTGAAGCTTTCTTT,CASSPSVGRHTEAFF
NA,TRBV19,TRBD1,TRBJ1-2,TGTGCCAGTAGTGGACAGGGAGATGGCTACACCTTC,CASSGQGDGYTF
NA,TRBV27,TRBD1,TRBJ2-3,TGTGCCAGCAGGGACAGGGCCCTCACAGATACGCAGTATTTT,CASRDRALTDTQYF
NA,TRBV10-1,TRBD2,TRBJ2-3,TGCGCCAGCAGTGATGGTGCAGCGGGAGCGGCAGATACGCAGTATTTT,CASSDGAAGAADTQYF
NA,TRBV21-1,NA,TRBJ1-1,TGTGCCAGCAGCAAACCCCGGGACAGGGGAAAGAACACTGAAGCTTTCTTT,CASSKPRDRGKNTEAFF
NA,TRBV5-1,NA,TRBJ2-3,TGCGCCAGCAGCCAACCCTGGGGCACAGATACGCAGTATTTT,CASSQPWGTDTQYF
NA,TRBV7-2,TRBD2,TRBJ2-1,TGTGCCAGCAGCTTTCGAGGACTAGCGGGGTCCTACAATGAGCAGTTCTTC,CASSFRGLAGSYNEQFF
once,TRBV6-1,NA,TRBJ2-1,TGTGCCAGCAGTGATTTGCGGTTCTCCAATGAGCAGTTCTTC,CASSDLRFSNEQFF
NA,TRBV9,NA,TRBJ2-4,TGTGCCAGCAGCACCACCAGGGGCGGGGGCAAAAACATTCAGTACTTC,CASSTTRGGGKNIQYF
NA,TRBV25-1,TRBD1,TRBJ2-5,TGTGCCAGCAGTGCAACAGGGGTGGAGACCCAGTACTTC,CASSATGVETQYF
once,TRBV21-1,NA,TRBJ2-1,TGTGCCAGCAGCAAGTGGGAAAGGGGTAGGGTATCCTACAATGAGCAGTTCTTC,CASSKWERGRVSYNEQFF
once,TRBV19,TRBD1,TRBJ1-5,TGTGCCAGTAGTGGTAGAGGCAGGGGGCGTCAGCCCCAGCATTTT,CASSGRGRGRQPQHF
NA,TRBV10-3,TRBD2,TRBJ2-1,TGTGCCATCGGCGGGGGGGTCAATGAGCAGTTCTTC,CAIGGGVNEQFF
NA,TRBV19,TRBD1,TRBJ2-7,TGTGCCAGTAGTACCGCGACAGGGGGCGCGGCCGAGCAGTACTTC,CASSTATGGAAEQYF
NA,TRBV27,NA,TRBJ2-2,TGTGCCAGCAGTCCCCGTCTGGCCGGGGAGCTGTTTTTT,CASSPRLAGELFF
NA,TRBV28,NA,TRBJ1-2,TGTGCCAGCAGCCGACAAGCCAGCTATGGCTACACCTTC,CASSRQASYGYTF
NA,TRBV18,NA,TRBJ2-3,TGTGCCAGCTCACCGCCCCCTAGCACAGATACGCAGTATTTT,CASSPPPSTDTQYF
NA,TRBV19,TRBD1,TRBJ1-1,TGTGCCAGTAGTATGGGGACAGGGGGCGCGAACACTGAAGCTTTCTTT,CASSMGTGGANTEAFF
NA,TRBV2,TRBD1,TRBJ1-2,TGTGCCAGCAGCAGGACAGGGGGCGAGGGCTACACCTTC,CASSRTGGEGYTF
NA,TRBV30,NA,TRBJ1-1,TGTGCCTGGAGAACTCCAGGGGTTGAGGAAGCTTTCTTT,CAWRTPGVEEAFF
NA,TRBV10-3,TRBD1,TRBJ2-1,TGTGCCATCGGAGCAGGGGGCACCTCCTACAATGAGCAGTTCTTC,CAIGAGGTSYNEQFF